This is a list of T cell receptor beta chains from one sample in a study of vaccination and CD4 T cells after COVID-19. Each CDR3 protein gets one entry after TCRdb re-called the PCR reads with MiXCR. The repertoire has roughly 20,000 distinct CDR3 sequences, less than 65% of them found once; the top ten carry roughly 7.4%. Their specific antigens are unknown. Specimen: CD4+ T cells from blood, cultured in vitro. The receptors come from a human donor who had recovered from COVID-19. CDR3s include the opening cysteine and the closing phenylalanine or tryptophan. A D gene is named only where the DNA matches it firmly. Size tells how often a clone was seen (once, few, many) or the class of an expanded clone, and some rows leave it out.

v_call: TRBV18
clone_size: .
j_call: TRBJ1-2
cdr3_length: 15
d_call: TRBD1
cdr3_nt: TGTGCCAGCTCACCCGTCTCCGGGACAGGGTATGGCTACACCTTC
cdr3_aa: CASSPVSGTGYGYTF

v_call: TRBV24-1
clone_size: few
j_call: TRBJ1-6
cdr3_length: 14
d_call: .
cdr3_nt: TGTGCCACCAGTGACATTCGGGAAGGATCACCCCTCCACTTT
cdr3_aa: CATSDIREGSPLHF

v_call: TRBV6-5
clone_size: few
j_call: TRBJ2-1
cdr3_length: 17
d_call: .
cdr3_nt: TGTGCCAGCAGTTCGGGAGTGGGGGCGCGGAGTAACAATGAGCAGTTCTTC
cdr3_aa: CASSSGVGARSNNEQFF

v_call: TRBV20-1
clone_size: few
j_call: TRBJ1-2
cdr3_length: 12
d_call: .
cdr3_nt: TGCAGTGCTGTGGGGGGGAACTATGGCTACACCTTC
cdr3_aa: CSAVGGNYGYTF

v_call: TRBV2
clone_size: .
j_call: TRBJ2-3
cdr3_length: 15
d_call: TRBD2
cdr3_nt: TGTGCCAGCAGGTTAGGAGCGGGAAGCACAGATACGCAGTATTTT
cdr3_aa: CASRLGAGSTDTQYF

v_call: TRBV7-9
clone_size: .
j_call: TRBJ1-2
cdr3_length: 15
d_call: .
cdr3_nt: TGTGCCAGCAGCTTCGGGCAGCCGGAGAGAGATGGCTACACCTTC
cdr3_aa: CASSFGQPERDGYTF

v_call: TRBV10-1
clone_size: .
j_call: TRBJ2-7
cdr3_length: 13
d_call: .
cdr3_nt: TGCGCCAGCAGTAAGGAGCCCACCTACGAGCAGTACTTC
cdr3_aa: CASSKEPTYEQYF

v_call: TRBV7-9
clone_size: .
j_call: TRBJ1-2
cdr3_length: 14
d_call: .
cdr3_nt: TGTGCCAGCAGCTTAGATGGGGCACTCCGGGGCTACACCTTC
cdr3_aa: CASSLDGALRGYTF

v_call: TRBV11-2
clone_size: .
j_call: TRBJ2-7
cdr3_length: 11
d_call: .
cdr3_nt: TGTGCCAGCAGCCGCCGAGGGGAGCAGTACTTC
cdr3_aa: CASSRRGEQYF

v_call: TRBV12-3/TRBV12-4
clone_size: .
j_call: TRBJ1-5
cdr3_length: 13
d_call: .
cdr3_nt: TGTGCCAGCAGTTTAGTGAGGGGCCAGCCCCAGCATTTT
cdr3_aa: CASSLVRGQPQHF

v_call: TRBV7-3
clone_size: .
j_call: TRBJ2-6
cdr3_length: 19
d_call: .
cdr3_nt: TGTGCCAGCAGCAGAAGGCCTTTAGCTTTCTCAGTTGGGGCCAACGTCCTGACTTTC
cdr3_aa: CASSRRPLAFSVGANVLTF

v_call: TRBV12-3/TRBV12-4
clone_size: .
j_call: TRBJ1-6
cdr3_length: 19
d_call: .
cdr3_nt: TGTGCCAGCAGTTTACCCTTTCCCGGGGGGCGCCGCTATAATTCACCCCTCCACTTT
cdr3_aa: CASSLPFPGGRRYNSPLHF

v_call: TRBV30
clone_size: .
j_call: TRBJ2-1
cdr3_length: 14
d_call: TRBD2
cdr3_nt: TGTGCCTGGGCCGGGACTAGCGGGAAGAGGGAGCAGTTCTTC
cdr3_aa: CAWAGTSGKREQFF

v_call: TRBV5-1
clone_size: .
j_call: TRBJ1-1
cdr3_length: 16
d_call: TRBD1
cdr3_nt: TGCGCCAGCAGCCCGATGACAGGGGGCGTGAGCACTGAAGCTTTCTTT
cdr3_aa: CASSPMTGGVSTEAFF

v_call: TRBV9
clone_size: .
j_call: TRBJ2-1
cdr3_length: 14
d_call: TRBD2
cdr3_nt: TGTGCCAGCAGCGTCGGGACTATCTACAATGAGCAGTTCTTC
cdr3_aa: CASSVGTIYNEQFF